The entry that follows covers one TCR beta chain sequence. Its antigen remains undetermined. Per-base qualities were not stored, and no clone one base away is much larger. Library method: 5' RACE. TCRdb records Illumina HiSeq 2500 as the sequencer. A second PCR of about 7 to 12 cycles was run with a J-beta primer mix and a sample-barcoded 5' primer. A template-switch 5' adaptor carrying 12 random nucleotides introduced a unique molecular identifier onto each TCR beta cDNA molecule. At least 2.5 million CDR3-containing paired-end reads were obtained from each sample. First-strand cDNA was synthesized from all RNA with the Mint cDNA synthesis kit, primed by a TRBC-specific oligonucleotide. After uracil-DNA glycosylase treatment, a first 18-cycle PCR used universal primers M1SS and BC2_uni_R on all cDNA. From the authors' description of their analysis: For normalization, 1 million high-quality reads were randomly selected from each sample, with every read carrying a distinct molecular identifier. Instead of being binned into consensus sequences, reads that shared molecular identifiers were thrown out. CDR3 identification, clonotype clustering and error correction used MiTCR with a Q25 quality threshold and the strictest error-elimination algorithm. A nonparametric unseen species model using Euler transformation provided a lower-bound estimate of total TCR beta diversity. TCRdb cleaned the public reads at Q25 with fastp, built clones with MiXCR and kept in-frame beta chains. Rows with a matching CDR3 protein are joined into one entry that keeps the most common DNA and genes. TCRdb's processing, not the study's, gives the V and J calls here. The sample contains 2 million or so distinct CDR3 sequences, just under 50% of them found a single time. Clones ranked in the top ten supply less than 2.5% of the sample.

This record comes from a study of blood T cells in healthy people across ages (dated by TCRdb to 2014 to 2015). Background on the whole study: In model experiments, roughly one uniquely barcoded TCR beta cDNA molecule per two T cells was captured by template switching. To track age-related changes in TCR beta repertoire diversity, the study relied on deep sequencing normalized with unique cDNA molecular identifiers. Four age groups were formed from the donors: young (average approximately 16 years), middle-aged (approximately 40), aged (62) and long-lived (about 80). Donors of different ages were randomly distributed across sequencing lanes to avoid experimental bias. Two additional independent replicas of 1 million unique cDNA reads from the same blood draw were analyzed for two donors (one aged 18 to 30 and one aged 80 or older). General conclusions and limits of the study: Bulk unsorted PBMC profiling prevented conclusive comparison of naive and antigen-experienced compartments. The CMV infection status of donors was not known, potentially confounding age-related changes in expanded clonotypes. As age increased, observed TCR beta diversity per million T cells dropped in a roughly linear way, and a significant reduction was already evident by age roughly 36. Estimates of total diversity from one million sequenced T cells were regarded as lower bounds and underestimates. Compared with the aged group, the long-lived group had more naive CD4+ T cells, fewer expanded clones and increased TCR diversity, suggesting age selection. A strong correlation was found between observed TCR beta diversity and the percentage of naive T cells measured by flow cytometry.

Systemically healthy Caucasian individuals from Russia, 35 to 40 in total and aged 6 to 90 years, were included as donors. Each donor gave ten milliliters of peripheral blood, drawn into EDTA-treated Vacutainer tubes. Ficoll-Paque density-gradient centrifugation was used to isolate PBMCs, with at least 7 million per sample. Total RNA, at least 6 micrograms per sample, was extracted from PBMCs with Trizol reagent. For every donor, flow cytometry on a PBMC aliquot measured the percentage of naive CD45RAhigh/CD27high T cells. Taken from the germline V gene, the CDR1 and CDR2 loops are SGHTA and FQGNSA. Relative to germline, V is missing 3 bases and J is missing 11 bases, with 11 bases of the junction outside any gene match. The CDR3, cysteine through phenylalanine, is 14 amino acids long. This entry keeps only the CDR3 DNA: 42 bases, framed from base 1.

The source is a woman aged 40 to 50 in good health. The material sequenced was blood. Recombination joined TRBV7-2 with TRBJ2-5; 8 bases in the middle match TRBD1. CDR3 loop: CASSFSQGVGEQYF. The sequence in DNA is TGTGCCAGCAGCTTTTCACAGGGGGTTGGTGAGCAGTACTTC.